This T cell receptor beta chain emerged from a study of T cell changes during pregnancy in multiple sclerosis. Sequencing used immunoSEQ multiplex PCR; TCRdb keeps in-frame clones, though not all of them. Of tens of thousands of clones listed, 90% are singletons. The receptor was isolated from a female donor with multiple sclerosis, enrolled in a pregnancy study. The source was CD4+ T cells from peripheral blood mononuclear cells, collected in the second trimester of pregnancy.

This CDR3 is CATSRLGIGDEKLFF. The CDR3 DNA follows: TGTGCCACCAGCAGATTGGGAATAGGGGATGAAAAACTGTTTTTT. This rearrangement joins TRBV15 to TRBJ1-4, with D possibly matching TRBD1 (5 bases). Germline CDR1 reads LNHNV; CDR2 reads YYDKDF (reference sequence). This CDR3 is 15 amino acids long. Deletions cut 2 bases from V and 6 bases from J, with 13 bases between.